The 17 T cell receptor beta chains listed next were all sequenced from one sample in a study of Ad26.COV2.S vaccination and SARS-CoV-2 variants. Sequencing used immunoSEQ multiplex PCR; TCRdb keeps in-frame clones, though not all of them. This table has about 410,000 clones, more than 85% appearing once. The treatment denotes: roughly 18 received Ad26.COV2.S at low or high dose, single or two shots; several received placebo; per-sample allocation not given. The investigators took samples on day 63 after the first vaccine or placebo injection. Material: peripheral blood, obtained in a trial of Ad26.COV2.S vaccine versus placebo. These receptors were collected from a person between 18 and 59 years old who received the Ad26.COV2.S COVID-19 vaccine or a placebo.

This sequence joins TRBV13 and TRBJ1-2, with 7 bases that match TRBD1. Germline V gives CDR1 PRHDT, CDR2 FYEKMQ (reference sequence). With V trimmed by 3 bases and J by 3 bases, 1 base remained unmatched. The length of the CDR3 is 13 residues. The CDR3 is CASSFQGDYGYTF. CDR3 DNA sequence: TGTGCCAGCAGCTTTCAGGGGGACTATGGCTACACCTTC.

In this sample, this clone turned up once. This CDR3 reads CAISEYGQGDTEAFF. The CDR3 bases are TGTGCCATCAGTGAATACGGACAGGGGGACACTGAAGCTTTCTTT. This chain joins TRBV10-3 and TRBJ1-1, with 10 bases aligning to TRBD1. J gave up 3 bases and V 3 bases, and 4 bases lay outside the gene matches. This CDR3 region has 15 residues. Germline V CDR1 and CDR2: ENHRY, SYGVKD.

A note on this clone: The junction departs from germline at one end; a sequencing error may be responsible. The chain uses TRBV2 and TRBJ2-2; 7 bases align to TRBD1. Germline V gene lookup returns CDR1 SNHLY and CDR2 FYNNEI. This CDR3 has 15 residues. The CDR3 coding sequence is TGTGCCAGCACTGAACCTGGGACAGCCACCGGGGAGCTGTTTTTT. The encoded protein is CASTEPGTATGELFF.

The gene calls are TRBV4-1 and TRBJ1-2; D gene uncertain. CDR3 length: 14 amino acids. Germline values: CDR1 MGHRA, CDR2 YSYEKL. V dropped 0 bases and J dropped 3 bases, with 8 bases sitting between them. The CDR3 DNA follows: TGCGCCAGCAGCCAAGAACCGGGTCACTATGGCTACACCTTC. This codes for CASSQEPGHYGYTF.

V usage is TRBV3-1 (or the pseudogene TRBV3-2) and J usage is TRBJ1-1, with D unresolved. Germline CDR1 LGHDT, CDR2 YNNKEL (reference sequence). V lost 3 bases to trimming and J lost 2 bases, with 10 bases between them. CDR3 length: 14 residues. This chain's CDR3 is CASSQQRFNTEAFF. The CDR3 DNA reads TGTGCCAGCAGCCAGCAGAGATTCAACACTGAAGCTTTCTTT.

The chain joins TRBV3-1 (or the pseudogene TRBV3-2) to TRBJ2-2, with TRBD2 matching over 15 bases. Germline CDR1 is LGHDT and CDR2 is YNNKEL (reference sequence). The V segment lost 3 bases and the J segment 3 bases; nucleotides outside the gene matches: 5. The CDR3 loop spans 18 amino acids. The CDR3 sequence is CASSHGLAGGPDTGELFF. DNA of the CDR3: TGTGCCAGCAGCCACGGACTAGCGGGGGGGCCTGACACCGGGGAGCTGTTTTTT.

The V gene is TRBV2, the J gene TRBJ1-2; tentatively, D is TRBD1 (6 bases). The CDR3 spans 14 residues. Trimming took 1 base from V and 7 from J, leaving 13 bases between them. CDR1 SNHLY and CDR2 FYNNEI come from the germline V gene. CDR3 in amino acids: CASSEGRGGSGYTF. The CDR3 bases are TGTGCCAGCAGTGAAGGCAGGGGAGGTTCTGGCTACACCTTC.

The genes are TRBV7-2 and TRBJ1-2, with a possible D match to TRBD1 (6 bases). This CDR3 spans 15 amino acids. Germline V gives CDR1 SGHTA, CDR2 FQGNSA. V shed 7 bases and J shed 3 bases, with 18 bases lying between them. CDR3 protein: CASIPGGAWDYGYTF. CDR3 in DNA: TGTGCCAGCATCCCGGGGGGGGCCTGGGACTATGGCTACACCTTC.

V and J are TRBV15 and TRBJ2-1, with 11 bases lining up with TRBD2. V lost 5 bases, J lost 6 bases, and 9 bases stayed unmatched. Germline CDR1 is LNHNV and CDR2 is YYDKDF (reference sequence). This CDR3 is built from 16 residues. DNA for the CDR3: TGTGCCACCAGCTGGGCCGGGACTAGCGGTCTCAATGAGCAGTTCTTC. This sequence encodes CATSWAGTSGLNEQFF.

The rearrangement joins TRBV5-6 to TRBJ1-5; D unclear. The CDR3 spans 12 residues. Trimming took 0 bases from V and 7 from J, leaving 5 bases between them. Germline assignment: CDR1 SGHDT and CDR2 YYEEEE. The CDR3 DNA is TGTGCCAGCAGCTTGGGGACCCAGCCCCAGCATTTT. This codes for CASSLGTQPQHF.

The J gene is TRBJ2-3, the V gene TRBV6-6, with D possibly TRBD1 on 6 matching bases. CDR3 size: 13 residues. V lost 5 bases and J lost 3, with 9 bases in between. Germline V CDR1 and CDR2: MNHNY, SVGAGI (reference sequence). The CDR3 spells CASSRQGTDTQYF. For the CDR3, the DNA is TGTGCCAGCAGTCGGCAGGGGACAGATACGCAGTATTTT.

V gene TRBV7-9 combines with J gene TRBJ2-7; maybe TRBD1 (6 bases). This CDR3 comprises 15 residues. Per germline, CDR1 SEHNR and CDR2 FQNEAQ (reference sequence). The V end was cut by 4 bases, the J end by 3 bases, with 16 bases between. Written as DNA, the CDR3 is TGTGCCAGCAGCTCCAACAGGGTAACGGTCTACGAGCAGTACTTC. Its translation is CASSSNRVTVYEQYF.

The CDR3 loop reads CASSIEWGPSYEQYF. In nucleotides, the CDR3 is TGTGCCAGTAGTATAGAATGGGGGCCGTCCTACGAGCAGTACTTC. The chain carries TRBV19 and TRBJ2-7, with a tentative D call TRBD1 (6 bases). Trimming removed 0 bases at V and 1 base at J, with 10 bases between. The CDR3 contains 15 residues. Germline values: CDR1 LNHDA, CDR2 SQIVND (reference sequence).

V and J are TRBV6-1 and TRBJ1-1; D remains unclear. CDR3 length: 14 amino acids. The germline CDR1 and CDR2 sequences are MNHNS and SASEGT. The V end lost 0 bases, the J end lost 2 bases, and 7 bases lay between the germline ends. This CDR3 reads CASSEAGRNTEAFF. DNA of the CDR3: TGTGCCAGCAGTGAAGCAGGGCGAAACACTGAAGCTTTCTTT.

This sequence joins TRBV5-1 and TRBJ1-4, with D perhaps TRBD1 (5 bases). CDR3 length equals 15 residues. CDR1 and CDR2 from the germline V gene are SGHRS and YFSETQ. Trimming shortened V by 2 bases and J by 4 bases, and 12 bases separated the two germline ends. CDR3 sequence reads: CASSFTGTDNEKLFF. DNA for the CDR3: TGCGCCAGCAGCTTCACCGGGACGGATAATGAAAAACTGTTTTTT.

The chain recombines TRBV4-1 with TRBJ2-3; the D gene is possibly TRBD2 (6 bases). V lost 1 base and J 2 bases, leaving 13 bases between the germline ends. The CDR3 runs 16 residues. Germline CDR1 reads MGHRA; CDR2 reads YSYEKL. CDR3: CASSQAHRGFTDTQYF. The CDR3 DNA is TGCGCCAGCAGCCAAGCCCACCGGGGGTTCACAGATACGCAGTATTTT.

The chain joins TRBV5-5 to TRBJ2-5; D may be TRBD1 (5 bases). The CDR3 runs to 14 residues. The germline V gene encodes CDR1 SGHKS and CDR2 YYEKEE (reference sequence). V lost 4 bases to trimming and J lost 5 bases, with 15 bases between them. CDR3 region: CASSKTGFGETQYF. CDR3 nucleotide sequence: TGTGCCAGCAGCAAAACAGGATTCGGGGAGACCCAGTACTTC. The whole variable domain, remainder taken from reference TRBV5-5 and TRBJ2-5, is DAGVTQSPTHLIKTRGQQVTLRCSPISGHKSVSWYQQVLGQGPQFIFQYYEKEERGRGNFPDRFSARQFPNYSSELNVNALLLGDSALYLCASSKTGFGETQYFGPGTRLLVL.